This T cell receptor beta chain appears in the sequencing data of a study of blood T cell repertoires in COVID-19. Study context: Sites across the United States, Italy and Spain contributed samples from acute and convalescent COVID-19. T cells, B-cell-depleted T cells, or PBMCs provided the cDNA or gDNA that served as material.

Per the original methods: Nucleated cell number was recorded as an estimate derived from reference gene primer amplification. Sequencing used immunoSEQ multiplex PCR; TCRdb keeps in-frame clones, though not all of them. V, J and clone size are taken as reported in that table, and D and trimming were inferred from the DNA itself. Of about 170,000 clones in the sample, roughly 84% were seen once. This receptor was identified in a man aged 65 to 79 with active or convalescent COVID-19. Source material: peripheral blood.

The CDR3 here is CASSSRSQNRNEQFF. The CDR3 DNA reads as TGTGCCAGCAGCTCCCGGTCCCAAAACCGCAATGAGCAGTTCTTC. The chain combines TRBV3-1 (or the pseudogene TRBV3-2) with TRBJ2-1, with D uncertain. Germline V lookup: CDR1 LGHDT, CDR2 YNNKEL (reference sequence). Trimming took 5 bases from V and 6 from J, leaving 17 bases between them. The CDR3 has 15 residues.